The following is a T cell receptor (beta chain) sequence with its context. CDR1 and CDR2 from the germline V gene are LNHDA and SQIVND (reference sequence). The CDR3 is 18 amino acids. The trim removed 5 bases at V and 5 bases at J, leaving 15 bases unmatched. The record originates from a study of cytomegalovirus exposure and HLA in healthy donors. This PCR relied on a set of 60 Vbeta primers and 13 Jbeta primers. Profiled with immunoSEQ multiplex PCR; TCRdb holds only in-frame clones, not every one. The table includes around 100,000 clones, about 75% detected once. The chain couples TRBV19 to TRBJ1-2, with TRBD1 matching 12 bases. Sequencing was done on a sample of PBMCs. This clonotype originated in a man in his forties or fifties in good health and CMV-seronegative. The DNA for the CDR3 is TGTGCCAGTAGTTCGAACCGGGACAGGGGGCCTGTACGGTATGGCTACACCTTC. Protein product: CASSSNRDRGPVRYGYTF.